These 25 T cell receptor beta chains were sequenced from one sample in a study of beta chain features in type 1 diabetes. Study-level findings and limits: The study found moderately but significantly shorter TCRB CDR3s in all four CD4+ subsets of Type 1 diabetes patients.

Expressed TCRB transcripts got sequenced, as all isolated RNA was reverse transcribed. Using immunoSEQ multiplex PCR, the repertoire was profiled, and TCRdb retains in-frame clones only, with some absent. The profile covers about 120,000 clones, with 15% to 20% appearing a single time and 2.3% taken by the ten largest. Their cognate antigens are unknown. Sequences were obtained from central memory CD4+ T cells from blood. Every receptor here comes from a man between 25 and 39 years old with type 1 diabetes.

This rearrangement joins TRBV7-2 to TRBJ2-7; tentatively, D is TRBD2 (6 bases). V was cut by 3 bases and J by 4 bases, with 10 bases left in between. This CDR3 has 13 residues. Germline loops: CDR1 SGHTA, CDR2 FQGNSA. CDR3 bases: TGTGCCAGCAGCTTGAGACTAGGTTACGAGCAGTACTTC. Encoded protein: CASSLRLGYEQYF.

This clone was observed a handful of times. The chain uses TRBV18 and TRBJ2-7, with 7 bases aligning to TRBD1. This CDR3 region has 15 residues. CDR1 and CDR2 from the germline V gene are KGHSH and LQKENI. The junction had 8 bases not matched to a gene; V was cut back by 4 bases and J by 2 bases. In DNA, the CDR3 is TGTGCCAGCTCACGAATGACAGGGCTTACCTACGAGCAGTACTTC. This encodes CASSRMTGLTYEQYF.

This clone was observed a handful of times. This chain links TRBV11-2 with TRBJ1-4; unclear D gene. This CDR3 is built from 15 residues. Germline CDR1 reads SGHAT; CDR2 reads FQNNGV. V gave up 7 bases and J gave up 1 base, with 13 bases separating them. The CDR3, as DNA: TGTGCCAGCACGGCGTACAGTAGAACTAATGAAAAACTGTTTTTT. Translated, it gives CASTAYSRTNEKLFF.

The rearrangement uses TRBV19 and TRBJ2-3, with D unclear. CDR3 length equals 12 residues. The V gene's germline CDR1 is LNHDA and CDR2 SQIVND (reference sequence). V lost 6 bases, J lost 0 bases, and 4 bases lay in between. In DNA, the CDR3 is TGTGCCAGTAGGGCTAGCACAGATACGCAGTATTTT. Protein: CASRASTDTQYF.

The CDR3 DNA sequence: TGTGCCAGTAGTATAGAACAGGGGGCGAACATTCAGTACTTC. It specifies CASSIEQGANIQYF. The V call is TRBV19, the J call TRBJ2-4, with 9 bases matching TRBD1. The CDR3 consists of 14 residues. Unmatched junction bases numbered 1, after V lost 0 bases and J lost 7 bases. Germline assignment: CDR1 LNHDA and CDR2 SQIVND (reference sequence).

This clone was observed a handful of times. The chain is built from TRBV7-2 and TRBJ2-7; D possibly corresponds to TRBD2 (5 bases). The CDR3 loop spans 14 amino acids. Germline CDR1 SGHTA, CDR2 FQGNSA. The V gene lost 2 bases and the J gene lost 6 bases, with 14 bases spanning the gap. CDR3: CASSLRPGNTEQYF. Here the CDR3 DNA reads TGTGCCAGCAGCTTAAGGCCGGGGAATACCGAGCAGTACTTC.

J is TRBJ2-5 and V is TRBV18; D is uncertain. The germline gives CDR1 KGHSH, CDR2 LQKENI. Trimming cost V 2 bases and J 4 bases, with 5 bases left between them. The CDR3 runs to 12 residues. CDR3 DNA sequence: TGTGCCAGCTCACCAGAGACAGAGACCCAGTACTTC. Amino acid sequence: CASSPETETQYF.

This chain connects TRBV5-6 to TRBJ2-1; D gene ambiguous. Trimming stripped 0 bases from V and 8 bases from J, with 3 bases between. From germline, CDR1 is SGHDT and CDR2 YYEEEE. The CDR3 runs 11 residues. Here the CDR3 reads CASSLEHEQFF. CDR3 bases: TGTGCCAGCAGCTTGGAACATGAGCAGTTCTTC.

This clone has a count of ten or more. The chain is built from TRBV2 and TRBJ2-3, with D uncertain. CDR3 length: 13 residues. Between the trimmed V and J ends, which lost 10 bases and 0 bases, there was a span of 11 bases. Germline lookup yields CDR1 SNHLY and CDR2 FYNNEI. CDR3 in DNA: TGTGCCACTCAGAGGAGCAGCACAGATACGCAGTATTTT. It yields the protein CATQRSSTDTQYF.

The rearrangement uses TRBV7-2 and TRBJ2-5, with 7 bases fitting TRBD2. V lost 0 bases and J lost 4; bases outside the gene matches: 2. The CDR3 runs to 14 residues. CDR1 is SGHTA, CDR2 FQGNSA, per germline. The chain's CDR3 is CASSLAGRGETQYF. The CDR3, as DNA: TGTGCCAGCAGCTTAGCTGGGAGGGGAGAGACCCAGTACTTC.

The table lists this clone with a few counts. J is TRBJ2-5 and V is TRBV7-9; 7 positions agree with TRBD1. This CDR3 is 17 amino acids long. CDR1 and CDR2 (germline): SEHNR, FQNEAQ (reference sequence). The junction had 13 bases not matched to a gene; V was cut back by 1 base and J by 5 bases. CDR3 coding DNA: TGTGCCAGCAGCTTAGGTAGAGGGACAGCGGAGTTGGAGACCCAGTACTTC. The encoded protein is CASSLGRGTAELETQYF.

This chain links TRBV4-3 with TRBJ1-2; D is uncertain. The CDR3 spans 13 residues. Between the trimmed V and J ends, which lost 0 bases and 6 bases, there was a span of 8 bases. Germline values: CDR1 LGHNA, CDR2 YSLEER. CDR3 DNA sequence: TGCGCCAGCAGCCAAGATCTTCTCGATGGCTACACCTTC. Translating it yields CASSQDLLDGYTF.

In its sample, this clone was seen a few times. The chain has TRBV4-1 and TRBJ2-5, with D perhaps TRBD1 (6 bases). The germline gives CDR1 MGHRA, CDR2 YSYEKL. The CDR3 spans 14 residues. V dropped 4 bases and J dropped 4 bases, with 13 bases sitting between them. DNA of the CDR3: TGCGCCAGCAGCCGGGCAGGGGTGAGAGAGACCCAGTACTTC. It codes for CASSRAGVRETQYF.

The chain joins TRBV11-2 to TRBJ2-7, with 9 positions matching TRBD1. Germline CDR1 is SGHAT and CDR2 is FQNNGV. J lost 3 bases, V lost 1 base, and 7 bases had no gene match. This CDR3 contains 16 residues. CDR3 DNA sequence: TGTGCCAGCAGCTTAGTCTTCCGGGGACAGGGCTACGAGCAGTACTTC. Its protein product is CASSLVFRGQGYEQYF. Full variable domain (remainder filled in from reference TRBV11-2 and TRBJ2-7): EAGVAQSPRYKIIEKRQSVAFWCNPISGHATLYWYQQILGQGPKLLIQFQNNGVVDDSQLPKDRFSAERLKGVDSTLKIQPAKLEDSAVYLCASSLVFRGQGYEQYFGPGTRLTVT.

The chain uses TRBV6-5 and TRBJ2-7, with 8 bases lining up with TRBD1. The CDR3 is 15 residues long. V shed 5 bases, J shed 1 base, and the junction held 7 bases outside the gene matches. Per germline, CDR1 MNHEY and CDR2 SVGAGI. CDR3 protein: CASSTFGTGSYEQYF. CDR3 in DNA: TGTGCCAGCAGTACGTTCGGGACAGGTTCCTACGAGCAGTACTTC.

J is TRBJ2-6 and V is TRBV4-3; 7 positions match TRBD2. The trim removed 2 bases at V and 0 bases at J, leaving 4 bases unmatched. Germline V lookup: CDR1 LGHNA, CDR2 YSLEER. The length of the CDR3 is 17 residues. This CDR3 reads CASSQPWGGSGANVLTF. As DNA, the CDR3 is TGCGCCAGCAGCCAACCCTGGGGGGGCTCTGGGGCCAACGTCCTGACTTTC.

This clone was counted a few times. This chain links TRBV13 with TRBJ2-5; no reliable D call. Trimming took 1 base from V and 5 from J, leaving 5 bases between them. From germline, CDR1 is PRHDT and CDR2 FYEKMQ (reference sequence). The CDR3 consists of 12 residues. CDR3 loop: CASSLARETQYF. CDR3 coding DNA: TGTGCCAGCAGCTTAGCGAGGGAGACCCAGTACTTC. The variable domain in full, with the rest retrieved from reference TRBV13 and TRBJ2-5, is AAGVIQSPRHLIKEKRETATLKCYPIPRHDTVYWYQQGPGQDPQFLISFYEKMQSDKGSIPDRFSAQQFSDYHSELNMSSLELGDSALYFCASSLARETQYFGPGTRLLVL.

The V gene is TRBV5-1, the J gene TRBJ2-7, with D uncertain. This CDR3 is built from 18 residues. Between the trimmed V and J ends, which lost 2 bases and 4 bases, there was a span of 25 bases. Germline-derived CDR1 and CDR2 are SGHRS and YFSETQ. The CDR3 DNA sequence: TGCGCCAGCAGCTTAGCCACTTCAAACCGAGGATCGTATTACGAGCAGTACTTC. This encodes CASSLATSNRGSYYEQYF.

In regard to this clone: This sample includes further DNA sequences coding for the same CDR3. This chain links TRBV9 with TRBJ1-6; 11 nucleotides align to TRBD1. Trimming removed 2 bases from V and 9 bases from J; junction bases left unmatched: 4. The CDR3 totals 15 residues. Germline values: CDR1 SGDLS, CDR2 YYNGEE. This CDR3 reads CASSVGTGGSSPLHF. CDR3 coding DNA: TGTGCCAGCAGCGTCGGGACAGGGGGAAGTTCACCCCTCCACTTT.

The chain joins TRBV30 to TRBJ2-3; D may match TRBD1 or TRBD2 (5 bases each). Per the germline V gene, CDR1 is GTSNPN and CDR2 is SVGIG (reference sequence). Between the trimmed V and J ends, which lost 2 bases and 10 bases, there was a span of 13 bases. The CDR3 loop spans 12 amino acids. CDR3 coding DNA: TGTGCCTGGAGTCTTCGAGGGACCGCGCAGTATTTT. This sequence encodes CAWSLRGTAQYF.

This clone was observed a few times. This sequence joins TRBV4-3 and TRBJ1-1; no firm D call. The CDR3 totals 14 residues. Germline CDR1 LGHNA, CDR2 YSLEER. The ends were cut back, 0 bases at V and 5 bases at J, with 10 bases in the middle. CDR3 nucleotides: TGCGCCAGCAGCCAAGACCCCACCCAAACTGAAGCTTTCTTT. Protein product: CASSQDPTQTEAFF.

V gene TRBV4-3 combines with J gene TRBJ2-5, with D hard to call. Trimming pared 0 bases from V and 1 base from J, leaving 6 bases between. The germline gives CDR1 LGHNA, CDR2 YSLEER. The CDR3 consists of 14 residues. Here the CDR3 DNA reads TGCGCCAGCAGCCAAGAACCGTTCCAAGAGACCCAGTACTTC. Translated, it gives CASSQEPFQETQYF.

This chain uses TRBV7-8 with TRBJ1-3; D gene unclear. The CDR3 is 14 amino acids. Germline V lookup: CDR1 SGHVS, CDR2 FQNEAQ. The V end was cut by 4 bases, the J end by 1 base, with 8 bases between. Written as DNA, the CDR3 is TGTGCCAGCAGCTGGATGGAATCTGGAAACACCATATATTTT. Its translation is CASSWMESGNTIYF.

V gene TRBV5-4 combines with J gene TRBJ2-6; no firm D call. CDR3 length equals 14 residues. Trimming took 4 bases from V and 0 from J, leaving 5 bases between them. From germline, CDR1 is SGHNT and CDR2 YYREEE (reference sequence). The CDR3 sequence is CASSRASGANVLTF. The CDR3 coding sequence is TGTGCCAGCAGCCGGGCCTCTGGGGCCAACGTCCTGACTTTC.

This clone turned up a few times. V usage is TRBV7-9 and J usage is TRBJ2-1; D gene unclear. The germline V gene encodes CDR1 SEHNR and CDR2 FQNEAQ (reference sequence). V was clipped by 5 bases and J by 8 bases, with 10 bases between them. CDR3 size: 12 residues. CDR3 protein: CASSLLSDEQFF. The CDR3, as DNA: TGTGCCAGCAGCCTTCTCAGCGATGAGCAGTTCTTC.